This T cell receptor (beta chain) was retrieved from a study of T-cell memory formation after mild COVID-19 (dated by TCRdb to 2020 to 2023). For the wider study: TCR sequence clusters from the two donors were found to be largely donor specific. In a couple of donors, T-cell clones that expanded and contracted after mild COVID-19 were tracked by sequencing TCRalpha and TCRbeta repertoires over time. The cohort was made up of two young adult volunteers, one female and one male, who were previously healthy.

About this clonotype: Its antigen is currently not known. It has no much larger one-base neighbor in the sample; base qualities were not kept.

Sequencing relied on an Illumina NovaSeq 6000. TCRalpha and TCRbeta cDNA libraries were constructed by 5'RACE with constant-segment primers, with sample barcodes and unique molecular identifiers being introduced. Trizol reagent was used to extract RNA from every sample. The libraries were amplified in two PCR steps, and the second step added a second sample barcode and Illumina TruSeq adapters. The libraries were sequenced on an Illumina NovaSeq using 2 x 150 bp paired-end reads. Under the source paper's analysis protocol: The reads were demultiplexed and collapsed into UMI-guided consensus sequences using migec v1.2.7. With mixcr v2.1.11, UMI consensuses were aligned to TRA and TRB V and J templates and assembled into clonotypes. A clonotype was counted as expanded or contracted only when both edgeR and NoisET called the clonotype significant, with the noise models trained on biological replicates. For edgeR calls, a false discovery rate-adjusted p below 0.01 and a log2 fold-change threshold of 1 were applied. As an exploratory analysis of dynamics, max-normalized trajectories of the 1000 most abundant clonotypes were examined by PCA with hierarchical clustering. Separately sequenced CD4+ and CD8+ repertoires were used to assign a CD4 or CD8 phenotype to each responding clone. In TCRdb, the public reads were trimmed at Q25 with fastp and aligned with MiXCR, with productive beta chains retained. Identical CDR3 proteins give one entry, which carries the most common genes and DNA. The V and J calls, along with clone size, are taken from TCRdb and not from the paper's own processing. The sample data list about 320,000 distinct CDR3 sequences, and 13% to 15% of these were observed just once. The biggest ten clones account for around 23% of the sample.

Ficoll-Paque density gradient centrifugation was used to isolate PBMCs. Here is what the overall study found, with its caveats: Contracting CD4+ clones turned up mainly in the CM and EM memory subsets, whereas EMRA was where CD8+ clones were enriched. The study covered only a couple of mild cases, and larger cohorts including severe cases with pre-infection samples were considered necessary. Some responding clones were detected in pre-infection memory, which suggested that pre-existing cross-reactive memory T cells had joined the SARS-CoV-2 response. The second-wave clones that peaked on day 37 were not confirmed to be SARS-CoV-2 specific. Clones that contracted from day 15 to 85 showed balanced CD4/CD8 phenotypes, whereas a second wave of clones that expanded from day 15 to 37 leaned towards CD4+.

Cut back by 4 bases and 9 bases, the V and J ends lie 13 bases apart. From cysteine to phenylalanine, the CDR3 is 14 amino acids long. Of all the DNA, just the CDR3 is kept, 42 bases in frame from base 1. The chain employs TRBV12-3 or TRBV12-4 and TRBJ1-6; a weak D assignment points to TRBD1 (5 bases agree). This receptor was obtained from a man aged 18-30 years who had mild COVID-19 (a few samples of this study predate the infection). The sample titles of this study are shuffled in the database, so cell type and time point are left out; the donor was told from shared clones. The sequenced material came from PBMCs or a T cell subset sorted from them (not recorded which). The CDR3 region: CASSYLGVGSPLHF. The DNA is TGTGCCAGCAGTTATTTGGGGGTTGGTTCACCCCTCCACTTT.